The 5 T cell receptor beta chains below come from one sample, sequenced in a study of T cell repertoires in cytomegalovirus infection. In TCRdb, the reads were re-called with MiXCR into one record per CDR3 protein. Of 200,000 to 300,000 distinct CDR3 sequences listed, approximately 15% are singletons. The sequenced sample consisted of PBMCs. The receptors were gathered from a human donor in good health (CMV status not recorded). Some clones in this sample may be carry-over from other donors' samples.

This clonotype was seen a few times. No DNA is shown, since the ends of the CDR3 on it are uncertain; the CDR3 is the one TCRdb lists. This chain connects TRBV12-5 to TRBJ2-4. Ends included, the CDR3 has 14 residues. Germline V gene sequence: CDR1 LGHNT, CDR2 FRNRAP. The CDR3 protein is CASGLEKAKNIQYF.

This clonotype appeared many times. This chain's CDR3 is CASSPAGRALNEQFF. In DNA form, the CDR3 reads TGTGCCAGCAGCCCCGCCGGGAGGGCCCTAAATGAGCAGTTCTTC. J is TRBJ2-1 and V is TRBV7-2; 8 positions agree with TRBD2. Germline V gene sequence: CDR1 SGHTA, CDR2 FQGNSA. V was pared by 5 bases and J by 7 bases, with 10 bases of the junction left unmatched. The CDR3 contains 15 residues.

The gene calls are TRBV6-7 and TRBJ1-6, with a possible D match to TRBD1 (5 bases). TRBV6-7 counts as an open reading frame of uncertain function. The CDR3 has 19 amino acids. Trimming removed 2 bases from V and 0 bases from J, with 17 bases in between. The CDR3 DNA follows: TGTGCCAGCAGTTACCCATGGACACGAATAAGCTCCTATAATTCACCCCTCCACTTT. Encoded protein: CASSYPWTRISSYNSPLHF.

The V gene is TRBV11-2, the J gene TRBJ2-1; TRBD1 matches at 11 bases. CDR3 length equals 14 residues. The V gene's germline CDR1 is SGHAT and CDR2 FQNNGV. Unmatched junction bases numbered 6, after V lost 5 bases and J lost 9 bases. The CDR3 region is CASSMGTGGLEQFF. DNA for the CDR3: TGTGCCAGCAGCATGGGGACAGGGGGGCTTGAGCAGTTCTTC.

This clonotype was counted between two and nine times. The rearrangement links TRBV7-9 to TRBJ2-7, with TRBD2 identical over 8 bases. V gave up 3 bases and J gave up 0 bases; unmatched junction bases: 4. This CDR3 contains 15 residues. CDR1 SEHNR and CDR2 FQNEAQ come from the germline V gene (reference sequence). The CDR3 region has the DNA TGTGCCAGCAGCTTGGGGCGGGGGGCCTCCTACGAGCAGTACTTC. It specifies CASSLGRGASYEQYF.